This TCR beta chain came from a study of Ad26.COV2.S vaccination and SARS-CoV-2 variants. Germline lookup yields CDR1 LGHDT and CDR2 YNNKEL (reference sequence). Trimming shortened V by 4 bases and J by 2 bases, and 15 bases separated the two germline ends. The CDR3 totals 15 residues. Stated treatment: around 19 received Ad26.COV2.S at low or high dose, single or two shots; five or six received placebo; per-sample allocation not given. Vaccine and placebo recipients were sampled on day 63 after the first injection. At a Boston site, the person donating was an adult of 18-55 years. Profiling relied on immunoSEQ multiplex PCR, and the TCRdb table lists in-frame clones only, not all of them. This table has 350,000 to 500,000 clones, approximately 92% appearing once.

The origin of this receptor is a person between 18 and 59 years old who received the Ad26.COV2.S COVID-19 vaccine or a placebo. The genes are TRBV3-1 (or the pseudogene TRBV3-2) and TRBJ2-7; D possibly corresponds to TRBD1 (5 bases). Sample: peripheral blood, taken in a trial of Ad26.COV2.S vaccine versus placebo. CDR3 sequence reads: CASSPGGDSTYEQYF. CDR3 in DNA: TGTGCCAGCAGCCCGGGTGGTGACAGCACCTACGAGCAGTACTTC.